This T cell receptor (beta chain) emerged from a study of Graves' ophthalmopathy and Graves' hyperthyroidism (dated by TCRdb to 2016 to 2019). For the wider study: Peripheral blood samples were taken at the time of initial diagnosis, before any treatment was given. Following sample collection, hyperthyroidism patients were given methimazole at a starting dose of 30 mg daily, and ophthalmopathy patients were given high-dose intravenous methylprednisolone. To explore V-J signatures that distinguish ophthalmopathy from hyperthyroidism, a discovery set of 90 to 100 patients was enrolled, made up of 43 with ophthalmopathy and 57 with stable hyperthyroidism. TCR beta repertoire signatures were used to distinguish Graves' ophthalmopathy from Graves' hyperthyroidism and to predict progression to ophthalmopathy. In five to seven hyperthyroidism patients, the T-cell repertoire of thyroid tissue was compared with the T-cell repertoire of blood. The independent validation cohort included some 19 hyperthyroidism patients plus 17 patients who later progressed from hyperthyroidism to ophthalmopathy. In total, approximately 130 blood samples were TCR-sequenced: approximately 42 ophthalmopathy, under 80 hyperthyroidism and approximately 17 hyperthyroidism-to-ophthalmopathy patients.

The investigation overall reported the following: Sample size was not statistically predetermined, and group allocation was not concealed from the investigators. In validation, the model predicted ophthalmopathy progression with less than 71% sensitivity and 72.22% specificity; roughly 12 predicted patients were CT-confirmed with GO in a median of roughly 6.8 months. Most expanded thyroid clonotypes with a frequency above 0.001 also appeared in blood, which suggests that blood repertoires may reflect the immune response in the thyroid. In cross-validation, the 13-signature model distinguished ophthalmopathy from stable hyperthyroidism with nearly 90% sensitivity and around 81% specificity, and in the test set the corresponding values were around 78% and 73%.

Reading the germline V gene (reference sequence) gives CDR1 MNHEY and CDR2 SMNVEV. V has 6 bases trimmed and J has 3 bases trimmed; junction bases matching no gene number 4. Inclusive of the bounding cysteine and phenylalanine, the CDR3 is 13 residues long. The CDR3 DNA has 39 bases and is translated from base 1. This clonotype was observed a few times. There is no known antigen for this receptor. Per-nucleotide qualities are absent, and no much larger clonotype sits a single base away. Ophthalmopathy patients had moderately to severely active disease, Clinical Activity Score of at least 3, NOSPECS grade of at least 4, and disease duration under 3 months. Anyone with other autoimmune diseases, uncontrolled infections, pregnancy or lactation was excluded from the study. Diagnosis relied on clinical symptoms, serum thyroxine, TRAb, thyroid ultrasound and orbital computed tomography. Using Ficoll-Paque density gradient centrifugation, PBMCs were isolated from about 9.2 ml of fresh peripheral blood. Trizol reagent was used to extract the total RNA, and its quality was then checked on an Agilent 2100 Bioanalyzer.

For repertoire sequencing, the TCR beta CDR3 regions were amplified from RNA transcripts. A first-round RT-PCR used HTBI primers with the Qiagen OneStep RT-PCR kit, followed by a second-round multiplex PCR, size selection and purification. Libraries were sequenced paired-end with 100 bp reads on an Illumina HiSeq2000. Regarding the original processing steps: SOAPnuke was used for read processing, and reads with adapters, uncalled bases, a mean Phred below 15, or no exact constant-primer or identifier match were discarded. High-quality paired reads were merged with COPE v1.2.5. Each unique nucleotide sequence was defined as a clonotype, and clonotypes were aligned to IMGT TRB V, D and J references with MiTCR v1.1. The analysis was limited to V-J combinations with a frequency above 0.0001, which together covered 99.2% of repertoires. For each V-J combination, a TCR clonal expansion and chaos score was defined as the ratio of F50 clonal expansion to chaos observed in the TCRdist matrix. Welch's t-statistics and random forest were used to narrow the features down to approximately 13 V-J combinations, which were then fed into a naive Bayes classifier. Thyroid-blood repertoire similarity was quantified with the Morisita-Horn index. Starting from the raw public reads, TCRdb applied fastp trimming at Q25, assembled clones with MiXCR and retained in-frame beta chains. Every distinct CDR3 protein forms one entry, paired with its most common genes and DNA. The V and J calls were determined by TCRdb, not by the authors. The sample contains hundreds of thousands of distinct CDR3 sequences, just over 40% of them found a single time. Over 2.5% of the sample belongs to the ten largest clones.

Recombination linked TRBV27 to TRBJ1-2; 7 bases in the middle match TRBD1. The sequenced material came from peripheral blood. The TCR was taken from an adult man with Graves' ophthalmopathy. The DNA is as follows: TGTGCCAGCAGCGGACAGGAGCACTATGGCTACACCTTC. This encodes CASSGQEHYGYTF.